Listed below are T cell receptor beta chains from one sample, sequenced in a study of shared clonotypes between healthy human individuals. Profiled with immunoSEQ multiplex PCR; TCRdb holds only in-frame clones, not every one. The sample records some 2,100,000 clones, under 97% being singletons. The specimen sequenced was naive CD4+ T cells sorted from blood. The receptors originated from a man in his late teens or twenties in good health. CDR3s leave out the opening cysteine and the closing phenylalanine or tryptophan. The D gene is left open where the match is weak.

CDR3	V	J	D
ASSELAAANYGYT	TRBV2	TRBJ1-2	.
AWSPLGPYNYGYT	TRBV30	TRBJ1-2	.
AWSKGRGSTEAF	TRBV30	TRBJ1-1	.
ASSYFGDSTDTQY	TRBV6-5	TRBJ2-3	.
ASRARYTDTQY	TRBV11-2	TRBJ2-3	.
ASRGSYNEQF	TRBV6-1	TRBJ2-1	.
ASSLGGANGELF	TRBV6-6	TRBJ2-2	.
ASSHRSGHTDTQY	TRBV28	TRBJ2-3	.
SVGSGYEQY	TRBV29-1	TRBJ2-7	.
ASSGQGGTEAF	TRBV5-1	TRBJ1-1	TRBD1
ASSYLTGGDGYT	TRBV6-5	TRBJ1-2	TRBD1
ASSRSPSLGGTEAF	TRBV4-1	TRBJ1-1	.
ASSPYGARTEAF	TRBV18	TRBJ1-1	.
ASSPILGGGNEQF	TRBV14	TRBJ2-1	.
ASSLGAGQY	TRBV5-5	TRBJ2-7	.
ASSLDWGISNQPQH	TRBV5-8	TRBJ1-5	.
ASSYTGQLMNIQY	TRBV6-6	TRBJ2-4	.
ATSREPPPNTGELF	TRBV15	TRBJ2-2	.
ASSFLPDRVETQY	TRBV27	TRBJ2-5	TRBD1
ASSPGQPEQY	TRBV7-9	TRBJ2-7	.
ASSESSTTTQY	TRBV10-1	TRBJ2-3	.
ASSLGETANTGELF	TRBV5-1	TRBJ2-2	.
ASSREAKYEQY	TRBV19	TRBJ2-7	.
ASRDLADTQY	TRBV7-2	TRBJ2-3	.
AWGRTLYEQY	TRBV30	TRBJ2-7	.
ASSLQGQETQY	TRBV5-1	TRBJ2-5	.
AWSLSRLAGEQY	TRBV30	TRBJ2-7	TRBD2
ASRPDRANTGELF	TRBV10-1	TRBJ2-2	TRBD1
ASSPTGVETQY	TRBV6-1	TRBJ2-5	TRBD1
ASSRLGQGVVGTQY	TRBV4-1	TRBJ2-5	.
ASSSRGQAGYGYT	TRBV27	TRBJ1-2	TRBD1
ASSARQGSNYGYT	TRBV19	TRBJ1-2	TRBD1
ASSYSTGQGNEKLF	TRBV6-5	TRBJ1-4	.
ASTPGRYNSPLH	TRBV2	TRBJ1-6	.
ASRGRTEAF	TRBV28	TRBJ1-1	.
AISKGQFVYT	TRBV10-3	TRBJ1-2	.
AWSRGLAGGPDTQY	TRBV30	TRBJ2-3	TRBD2
ASSLRQNYGYT	TRBV28	TRBJ1-2	.
ASVRDRGLSPLH	TRBV7-2	TRBJ1-6	TRBD1
ASSQPDRVRASNTQY	TRBV4-1	TRBJ2-3	TRBD1
ASSPTRPRENTQY	TRBV28	TRBJ2-3	.
ASSYTNSPLH	TRBV6-1	TRBJ1-6	.